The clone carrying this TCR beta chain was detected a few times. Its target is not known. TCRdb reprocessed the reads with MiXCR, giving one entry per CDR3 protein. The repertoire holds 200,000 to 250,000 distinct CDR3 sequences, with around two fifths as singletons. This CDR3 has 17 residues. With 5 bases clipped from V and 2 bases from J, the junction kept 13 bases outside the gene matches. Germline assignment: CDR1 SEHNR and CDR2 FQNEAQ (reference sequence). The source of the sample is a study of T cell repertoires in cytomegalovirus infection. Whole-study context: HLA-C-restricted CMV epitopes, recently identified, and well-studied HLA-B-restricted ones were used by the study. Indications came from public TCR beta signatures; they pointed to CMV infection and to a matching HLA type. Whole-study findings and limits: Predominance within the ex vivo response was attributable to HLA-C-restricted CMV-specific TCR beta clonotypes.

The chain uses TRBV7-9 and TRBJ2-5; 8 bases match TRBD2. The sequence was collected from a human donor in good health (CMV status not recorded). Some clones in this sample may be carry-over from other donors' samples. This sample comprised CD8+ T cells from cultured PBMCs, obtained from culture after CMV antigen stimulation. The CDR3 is CASSRRSAAGAQETQYF. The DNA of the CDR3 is TGTGCCAGCAGCCGAAGGTCGGCAGCGGGGGCTCAAGAGACCCAGTACTTC.